These 10 T cell receptor beta chains were sequenced from one sample in a study of cytomegalovirus exposure and HLA in healthy donors. In the PCR, 60 Vbeta and 13 Jbeta primers were used. The assay was immunoSEQ multiplex PCR, and TCRdb's table has in-frame clones only and misses some. The table lists about 80,000 clones, 79% of them singletons, with more than 2% in the top ten. The sequenced sample consisted of PBMCs. All receptors derive from a young man in good health and CMV-seronegative.

This chain connects TRBV15 to TRBJ2-6; 8 nucleotides align to TRBD1. Unmatched junction bases numbered 0, after V lost 3 bases and J lost 2 bases. Germline CDR1 reads LNHNV; CDR2 reads YYDKDF (reference sequence). The CDR3 contains 15 residues. CDR3 in DNA: TGTGCCACCAGCAGGGACAGGGCTGGGGCCAACGTCCTGACTTTC. Translating gives CATSRDRAGANVLTF.

The chain couples TRBV5-1 to TRBJ2-3, with D possibly TRBD2 on 6 matching bases. Per the germline V gene, CDR1 is SGHRS and CDR2 is YFSETQ. The CDR3 runs to 14 residues. The germline V and J ends were trimmed by 4 bases and 0 bases, with 9 bases remaining between them. CDR3 sequence (DNA): TGCGCCAGCAGCACGGGGGACAGCACAGATACGCAGTATTTT. Translation gives CASSTGDSTDTQYF.

In its sample, this clone was seen a few times. This sequence joins TRBV25-1 and TRBJ1-1; 8 nucleotides align to TRBD1. CDR1 and CDR2 (germline): MGHDK, SYGVNS. The CDR3 consists of 15 residues. With 7 bases clipped from V and 1 base from J, the junction kept 8 bases outside the gene matches. CDR3 amino acids: CASKGDRLPNTEAFF. In DNA form, the CDR3 reads TGTGCCAGCAAGGGGGACAGGCTACCGAACACTGAAGCTTTCTTT.

Worth noting for this clone: One end of the junction does not line up with germline, which may come from a read error. The chain couples TRBV7-7 to TRBJ2-5; 7 nucleotides align to TRBD2. This CDR3 is built from 14 residues. The germline CDR1 and CDR2 sequences are SSHAT and FNYEAQ (reference sequence). In DNA, the CDR3 is TGTGCTAGCAGCCGGGAGGTATCCCAAGAGACCCAGTACTTC. Its protein product is CASSREVSQETQYF.

The V and J genes are TRBV30 and TRBJ2-1, with 8 bases that match TRBD2. This CDR3 has 15 residues. Germline V CDR1 and CDR2: GTSNPN, SVGIG (reference sequence). Trimming removed 3 bases from V and 9 bases from J; junction bases left unmatched: 13. The CDR3: CAWRTAGEVRGEQFF. CDR3 in DNA: TGTGCCTGGAGAACAGCGGGAGAAGTTCGGGGTGAGCAGTTCTTC.

The chain recombines TRBV10-3 with TRBJ2-1; a possible D gene is TRBD2 (5 bases). Germline V gives CDR1 ENHRY, CDR2 SYGVKD. Trimming cost V 0 bases and J 8 bases, with 11 bases left between them. This CDR3 comprises 14 residues. CDR3: CAISESPPEDEQFF. CDR3 coding DNA: TGTGCCATCAGTGAGTCCCCCCCGGAGGATGAGCAGTTCTTC.

The gene calls are TRBV6-5 and TRBJ2-7; TRBD1 is a possible D gene (7 bases). The length of the CDR3 is 14 residues. The germline gives CDR1 MNHEY, CDR2 SVGAGI. Trimming took 5 bases from V and 7 from J, leaving 18 bases between them. The CDR3 nucleotides are TGTGCCAGCAGTCGGGACAGTCGGGCGGGAGAGCAGTACTTC. It translates to CASSRDSRAGEQYF.

CDR3 residues: CASSFQSSWGAVSNQPQHF. DNA for the CDR3: TGTGCCAGCAGTTTCCAATCCTCCTGGGGAGCGGTAAGCAATCAGCCCCAGCATTTT. The V and J genes are TRBV28 and TRBJ1-5; unclear D gene. Trimming took off 3 bases at V and 1 base at J, with 22 bases between the two ends. The CDR3 consists of 19 residues. CDR1 is MDHEN and CDR2 is SYDVKM in the germline V gene.

The chain couples TRBV5-1 to TRBJ1-1; D is unresolved. Trimming left V 7 bases short and J 4 bases short, with 20 bases between. The CDR3 sequence is 15 residues long. Per germline, CDR1 SGHRS and CDR2 YFSETQ. The CDR3 sequence: CASSSLVLPGTEAFF. Here the CDR3 DNA reads TGCGCCAGCTCCAGTCTCGTTTTACCGGGCACTGAAGCTTTCTTT.

CDR3 region: CASGTSGTSQETQYF. CDR3 coding DNA: TGTGCTAGTGGTACATCCGGGACTTCACAAGAGACCCAGTACTTC. The J gene is TRBJ2-5, the V gene TRBV12-5; D may be TRBD2 (6 bases). Germline loops: CDR1 LGHNT, CDR2 FRNRAP. The CDR3 is 15 residues long. Deletions cut 5 bases from V and 2 bases from J, with 15 bases between.